What follows is one T cell receptor beta chain and its context. Antigen specificity is unknown. The data belong to a study of T-cell memory formation after mild COVID-19. The study, taken as a whole, reports: Nothing showed for sure that second-wave clones peaking on day 37 were SARS-CoV-2 specific.

Germline CDR1 reads SGHTA; CDR2 reads FQGNSA. This CDR3 is built from 10 residues. V lost 9 bases and J lost 10, with 10 bases in between. 5'RACE with constant-segment primers yielded barcoded, UMI-tagged TCR alpha and TCR beta cDNA libraries. From the 5' RACE reads, TCRdb called clonotypes with MiXCR, one entry per CDR3 protein. The table has hundreds of thousands of distinct CDR3 sequences, approximately 16% seen once; the top ten hold 22%. The TCR sequence derives from a man younger than 35 who had mild COVID-19 (a few samples of this study predate the infection). Cell type and time point are not known. What was sequenced was PBMCs or a T cell subset sorted from them (not recorded which). This chain uses TRBV7-2 with TRBJ1-5, with D unclear. The CDR3 sequence is CASGPPPQHF. The CDR3 DNA reads as TGTGCCAGTGGGCCTCCTCCCCAGCATTTT.